This T cell receptor (beta chain) was profiled in a study of cytomegalovirus exposure and HLA in healthy donors. In the study overall: Out of 170 million or so T cells, an earlier analysis found 117 million unique TCR beta sequences in total. Study results and caveats: A later analysis, which compared TCR beta chains of equal frequency, found the HLA-associated ones more clonally expanded. V- and J-gene trimming in TCR beta was tied to a missense DCLRE1C variant by an analysis performed later.

Healthy bone marrow donors made up the donor group. Researchers ran the PCR with 60 Vbeta and 13 Jbeta primers. Using immunoSEQ multiplex PCR, the repertoire was profiled, and TCRdb retains in-frame clones only, with some absent. The repertoire consists of about 170,000 clones, with roughly 81% occurring once and the leading ten covering roughly 4.9%. In regard to this clone: What it recognizes is unknown.

Trimming removed 7 bases at V and 5 bases at J, with 18 bases between. Per the germline V gene, CDR1 is LNHDA and CDR2 is SQIVND (reference sequence). The CDR3 length is 15 residues. Sequencing input: PBMCs. This TCR came from a woman in her late teens or twenties in good health and CMV-seropositive. The chain combines TRBV19 with TRBJ1-5; possible D gene TRBD1, 5 bases. Here the CDR3 reads CASTLGGGTHQPQHF. DNA of the CDR3: TGTGCCAGTACCTTGGGGGGAGGGACCCATCAGCCCCAGCATTTT.